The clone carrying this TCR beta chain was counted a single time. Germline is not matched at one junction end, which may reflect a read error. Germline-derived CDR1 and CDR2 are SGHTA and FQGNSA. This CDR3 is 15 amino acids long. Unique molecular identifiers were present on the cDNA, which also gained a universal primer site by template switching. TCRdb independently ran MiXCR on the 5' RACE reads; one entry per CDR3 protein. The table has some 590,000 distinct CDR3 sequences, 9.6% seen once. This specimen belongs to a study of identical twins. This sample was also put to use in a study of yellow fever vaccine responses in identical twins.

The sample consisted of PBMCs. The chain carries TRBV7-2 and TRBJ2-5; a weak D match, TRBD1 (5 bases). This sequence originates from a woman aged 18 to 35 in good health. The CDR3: CAGSSGPGREETQYF. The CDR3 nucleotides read TGTGCCGGCAGCTCCGGTCCGGGCAGGGAAGAGACCCAGTACTTC.